The entry below describes one T cell receptor beta chain. The antigen remains undetermined. The data were taken from a study of metastatic and nonmetastatic thyroid tumors. Study-level information: Repertoire data that came from the blood and tumor or nodule tissue of malignant and benign thyroid patients were compared.

All patients reached thyroid surgery having received no treatment beforehand. CDR3 length equals 14 residues. CDR1 and CDR2 from the germline V gene are SGHRS and YFSETQ. After removal of 5 bases from V and 7 bases from J, the junction contained 11 bases not matched to a gene. TCRdb recomputed clones from the PCR reads via MiXCR. Altogether tens of thousands of clones are present, roughly 27% being singletons, with the ten largest covering 9.6%. Study findings and constraints: Reportedly, malignant thyroid tumors had significantly higher TCR beta diversity than benign nodules, in blood and tumor.

The origin of this receptor is a female donor with papillary thyroid cancer or a benign thyroid nodule (not recorded which). Some clones in this sample may be carry-over from other donors' samples. This chain connects TRBV5-1 to TRBJ1-2, with 7 bases aligning to TRBD1. What was sequenced was blood. CDR3: CASRPDRDSSGYTF. CDR3 DNA sequence: TGCGCCAGCAGACCCGACAGGGACTCTTCTGGCTACACCTTC. The full variable domain, completed using reference TRBV5-1 and TRBJ1-2, is KAGVTQTPRYLIKTRGQQVTLSCSPISGHRSVSWYQQTPGQGLQFLFEYFSETQRNKGNFPGRFSGRQFSNSRSEMNVSTLELGDSALYLCASRPDRDSSGYTFGSGTRLTVV.